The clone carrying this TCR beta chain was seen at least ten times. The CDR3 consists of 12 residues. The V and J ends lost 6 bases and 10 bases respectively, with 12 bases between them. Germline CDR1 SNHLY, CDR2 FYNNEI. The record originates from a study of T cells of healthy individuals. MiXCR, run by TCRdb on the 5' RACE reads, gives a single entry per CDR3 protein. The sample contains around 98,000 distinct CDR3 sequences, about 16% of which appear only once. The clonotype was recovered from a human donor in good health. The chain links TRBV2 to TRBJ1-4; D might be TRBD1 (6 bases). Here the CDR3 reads CASSATGGKLFF. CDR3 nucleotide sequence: TGTGCCAGCAGCGCGACAGGAGGAAAACTGTTTTTT. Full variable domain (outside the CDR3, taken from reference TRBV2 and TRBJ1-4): EPEVTQTPSHQVTQMGQEVILRCVPISNHLYFYWYRQILGQKVEFLVSFYNNEISEKSEIFDDQFSVERPDGSNFTLKIRSTKLEDSAMYFCASSATGGKLFFGSGTQLSVL.